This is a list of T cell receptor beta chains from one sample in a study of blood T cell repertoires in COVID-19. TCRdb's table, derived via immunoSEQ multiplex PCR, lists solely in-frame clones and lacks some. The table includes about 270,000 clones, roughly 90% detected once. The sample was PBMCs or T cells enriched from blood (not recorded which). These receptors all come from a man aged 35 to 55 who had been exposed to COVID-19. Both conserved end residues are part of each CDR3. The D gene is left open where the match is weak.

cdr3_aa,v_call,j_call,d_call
CASSASSGRVREQFF,TRBV9,TRBJ2-1,TRBD2
CASRSGTSLISYNEQFF,TRBV28,TRBJ2-1,TRBD2
CSVEQIVGDRNYGYTF,TRBV29-1,TRBJ1-2,TRBD1
CASGGTGESHEQYF,TRBV10-2,TRBJ2-7,TRBD1
CASSEYPAGETYEQYF,TRBV25-1,TRBJ2-7,-
CASSLDRGRGQPQHF,TRBV28,TRBJ1-5,TRBD1
CASSTGTGGTGELFF,TRBV2,TRBJ2-2,TRBD1
CASSLGTSVSYEQYF,TRBV28,TRBJ2-7,TRBD2
CASSQLTSVEQFF,TRBV4-1,TRBJ2-1,TRBD2
CASSSGLAGGRSYYNEQFF,TRBV5-1,TRBJ2-1,TRBD2
CASGSRDRGNTEAFF,TRBV5-6,TRBJ1-1,TRBD1
CAWSVQGARGNTIYF,TRBV30,TRBJ1-3,TRBD1
CASSPGGLTSYGYTF,TRBV28,TRBJ1-2,TRBD1
CASSDPGPGGDEQFF,TRBV6-2/TRBV6-3,TRBJ2-1,-
CASSSYRQGPNTEAFF,TRBV28,TRBJ1-1,TRBD1
CATSDSSAPPYEQYF,TRBV24-1,TRBJ2-7,-
CASIPRTRDNEQFF,TRBV7-9,TRBJ2-1,TRBD2
CASSLDAGRTEAFF,TRBV7-9,TRBJ1-1,-
CASSLLAGEMIEQFF,TRBV7-6,TRBJ2-1,TRBD2
CASSYAGQTDTQYF,TRBV28,TRBJ2-3,-
CSVEGGTGTNYGYTF,TRBV29-1,TRBJ1-2,TRBD1
CASSSTVSYEQYF,TRBV12-3/TRBV12-4,TRBJ2-7,-
CASNVLAGPSGELFF,TRBV28,TRBJ2-2,TRBD2
CASGGVSTDTQYF,TRBV6-5,TRBJ2-3,-
CASSPQGLHQGVTEAFF,TRBV14,TRBJ1-1,-
CASSVTGQGAYEQYF,TRBV9,TRBJ2-7,TRBD1
CASSDNAYSGANVLTF,TRBV2,TRBJ2-6,-
CASSQQGVDIQYF,TRBV4-1,TRBJ2-4,-
CASSLDSSVPYEQYF,TRBV7-9,TRBJ2-7,-
CASSNPDSYNSPLHF,TRBV28,TRBJ1-6,-
CASRQRDDHDEQFF,TRBV6-5,TRBJ2-1,TRBD2
CASSLEGSGVRETQYF,TRBV28,TRBJ2-5,-
CASSRLAGTQYF,TRBV6-2/TRBV6-3,TRBJ2-3,TRBD2
CASSTKYSGTEAFF,TRBV4-3,TRBJ1-1,-
CASSRGQGALNEQFF,TRBV5-1,TRBJ2-1,TRBD1
CSASQARAGRHEQYF,TRBV20-1,TRBJ2-7,-
CASSIGGSYGYTF,TRBV19,TRBJ1-2,-
CASSFQGQGATSTSAEAFF,TRBV27,TRBJ1-1,TRBD1
CASSPTPFRNEKLFF,TRBV7-2,TRBJ1-4,-
CASSVSGTKRYEQYF,TRBV19,TRBJ2-7,TRBD2
CASSFWGTGANVLTF,TRBV27,TRBJ2-6,-
CASIPGSGTSYTGELFF,TRBV19,TRBJ2-2,TRBD2
CASTGGGGTSGSSSEQYF,TRBV6-4,TRBJ2-7,TRBD2
CASSIEGRGDGYTF,TRBV19,TRBJ1-2,-
CASRNRGRPINQPQHF,TRBV27,TRBJ1-5,TRBD1
CASSVDSGIPNEQFF,TRBV9,TRBJ2-1,-
CASSESRGRGTEAFF,TRBV10-1,TRBJ1-1,TRBD1
CASSEYRSSYNEQFF,TRBV25-1,TRBJ2-1,-
CASSLGQVYYNSPLHF,TRBV28,TRBJ1-6,-
CASSRSSGTGSNQPQHF,TRBV3-1/TRBV3-2,TRBJ1-5,TRBD1
CASSHPGQENNEQFF,TRBV4-1,TRBJ2-1,TRBD1
CASSPDSTSFFSGNTIYF,TRBV11-3,TRBJ1-3,-
CASRRDRGRNTQYF,TRBV19,TRBJ2-3,TRBD1
CASSRTGGDEKLFF,TRBV7-2,TRBJ1-4,TRBD1
CASSRSWPNGGNEQFF,TRBV27,TRBJ2-1,-
CASSLSLAGVYEQYF,TRBV5-6,TRBJ2-7,TRBD2